Below are 21 T cell receptor beta chains sequenced from a single sample in a study of cytomegalovirus exposure and HLA in healthy donors. The study ran its PCR with 60 Vbeta and 13 Jbeta primers. Assay: immunoSEQ multiplex PCR; the TCRdb copy retains only in-frame clones and omits some. The sample records about 52,000 clones, around 70% being singletons. Sequences were obtained from PBMCs. Every receptor here comes from a woman aged 50 to 60 in good health and CMV-seronegative.

This chain connects TRBV9 to TRBJ2-2; 10 nucleotides match TRBD1. Germline V CDR1 and CDR2: SGDLS, YYNGEE. The CDR3 contains 17 residues. V gave up 0 bases and J gave up 6 bases; unmatched junction bases: 8. The CDR3 nucleotides read TGTGCCAGCAGCGTAGTGGTCGGGACAGGGGCCCCCGGGGAGCTGTTTTTT. This gives the protein CASSVVVGTGAPGELFF.

The chain couples TRBV28 to TRBJ2-3; TRBD2 agrees at 10 bases. Germline values: CDR1 MDHEN, CDR2 SYDVKM. The CDR3 loop spans 15 amino acids. V lost 6 bases to trimming and J lost 5 bases; unmatched junction nucleotides: 8. The CDR3 region is CASSTSGRAEDTQYF. The CDR3, as DNA: TGTGCCAGCAGCACAAGCGGGAGGGCGGAAGATACGCAGTATTTT.

The chain has TRBV27 and TRBJ2-4; 10 nucleotides agree with TRBD1. With V trimmed by 4 bases and J by 10 bases, 4 bases remained unmatched. This CDR3 comprises 13 residues. Germline V gene data show CDR1 as MNHEY and CDR2 as SMNVEV (reference sequence). The CDR3, as DNA: TGTGCCAGCAGTTCGGGACAGGGGTCGATTCAGTACTTC. Residues: CASSSGQGSIQYF.

The chain is built from TRBV4-2 and TRBJ2-7; 8 nucleotides line up with TRBD1. Trimming at V came to 4 bases and at J to 3 bases, leaving 11 bases not matched to a gene. Germline loops: CDR1 LGHNA, CDR2 YNFKEQ. This CDR3 contains 16 residues. The CDR3 nucleotides are TGTGCCAGCAGCCCCTCGACCGGGACAGGATTCTACGAGCAGTACTTC. This encodes CASSPSTGTGFYEQYF.

This chain uses TRBV9 with TRBJ1-2, with 11 nucleotides matching TRBD1. This CDR3 region has 13 residues. V lost 3 bases, J lost 6 bases, and 1 base stayed unmatched. Germline CDR1 SGDLS, CDR2 YYNGEE. The CDR3: CASSGDRGDGYTF. The CDR3 DNA follows: TGTGCCAGCAGCGGGGACAGGGGGGATGGCTACACCTTC.

The chain uses TRBV4-2 and TRBJ1-4, with TRBD1 matching 8 bases. Germline CDR1 LGHNA, CDR2 YNFKEQ. The CDR3 consists of 15 residues. V gave up 3 bases and J gave up 4 bases; unmatched junction bases: 4. In DNA form, the CDR3 reads TGTGCCAGCAGCCAGCAGGGGGCTCTTAATGAAAAACTGTTTTTT. Amino acid sequence: CASSQQGALNEKLFF.

This clone has more than one count but fewer than ten. The chain uses TRBV6-1 and TRBJ2-6; 7 nucleotides align to TRBD1. The CDR3 has 15 amino acids. The V segment lost 5 bases and the J segment 2 bases; nucleotides outside the gene matches: 3. The germline CDR1 and CDR2 sequences are MNHNS and SASEGT. This CDR3 reads CASSSQGAGANVLTF. CDR3 bases: TGTGCCAGCAGTTCTCAGGGGGCTGGGGCCAACGTCCTGACTTTC.

The rearrangement joins TRBV28 to TRBJ2-4, with D maybe TRBD1 (6 bases). The length of the CDR3 is 18 residues. Trimming pared 2 bases from V and 1 base from J, leaving 18 bases between. Per the germline V gene, CDR1 is MDHEN and CDR2 is SYDVKM. The CDR3 is CASSLMLASQGAKNIQYF. CDR3 nucleotides: TGTGCCAGCAGTTTAATGCTGGCGAGTCAGGGGGCCAAAAACATTCAGTACTTC.

This chain links TRBV7-9 with TRBJ2-7; TRBD1 is a possible D gene (6 bases). Deletions cut 8 bases from V and 5 bases from J, with 13 bases between. CDR3 length: 12 residues. The germline gives CDR1 SEHNR, CDR2 FQNEAQ (reference sequence). The CDR3 loop is CASCPGTHEQYF. The CDR3 coding sequence is TGTGCCAGCTGCCCCGGGACACACGAGCAGTACTTC. The whole variable domain, remainder taken from reference TRBV7-9 and TRBJ2-7, is DTGVSQNPRHKITKRGQNVTFRCDPISEHNRLYWYRQTLGQGPEFLTYFQNEAQLEKSRLLSDRFSAERPKGSFSTLEIQRTEQGDSAMYLCASCPGTHEQYFGPGTRLTVT.

This clone was observed a few times. The chain uses TRBV7-2 and TRBJ1-4; D gene unclear. Germline assignment: CDR1 SGHTA and CDR2 FQGNSA. CDR3 length equals 15 residues. V lost 4 bases and J 3 bases, leaving 12 bases between the germline ends. As DNA, the CDR3 is TGTGCCAGCAGCTCCCCGACGGGTGCTAATGAAAAACTGTTTTTT. This gives the protein CASSSPTGANEKLFF.

This rearrangement joins TRBV28 to TRBJ2-7; D possibly corresponds to TRBD2 (5 bases). CDR1 is MDHEN and CDR2 is SYDVKM in the germline V gene. The CDR3 runs to 11 residues. The CDR3 DNA follows: TGTGGCGCGGGCACTCCCTACGAGCAGTACTTC. It is translated as CGAGTPYEQYF.

In its sample, this clone was seen once. The chain has TRBV5-1 and TRBJ2-5, with TRBD2 identical over 7 bases. Germline V gene data show CDR1 as SGHRS and CDR2 as YFSETQ. This CDR3 contains 14 residues. V gave up 0 bases and J gave up 5 bases; unmatched junction bases: 4. The chain's CDR3 is CASSLGTSTETQYF. In DNA form, the CDR3 reads TGCGCCAGCAGCTTGGGGACTAGTACTGAGACCCAGTACTTC.

CDR3: CASSQDLEGRYEQFF. The DNA for the CDR3 is TGTGCCAGCAGCCAAGATCTGGAGGGTAGGTATGAGCAGTTCTTC. The rearrangement uses TRBV4-2 and TRBJ2-1; tentative D call: TRBD2 (6 bases). Trimming cost V 0 bases and J 8 bases, with 14 bases left between them. The CDR3 is 15 residues long. Germline CDR1 LGHNA, CDR2 YNFKEQ.

This clone was found once. This chain uses TRBV29-1 with TRBJ2-5, with D possibly being TRBD1 (6 bases). CDR1 is SQVTM, CDR2 ANQGSEA, per germline. CDR3 size: 13 residues. V lost 0 bases, J lost 5 bases, and 10 bases lay in between. The CDR3: CSVEDQQGETQYF. CDR3 in DNA: TGCAGCGTTGAAGATCAACAGGGTGAGACCCAGTACTTC. Filled out from reference TRBV29-1 and TRBJ2-5, the complete variable domain reads SAVISQKPSRDICQRGTSLTIQCQVDSQVTMMFWYRQQPGQSLTLIATANQGSEATYESGFVIDKFPISRPNLTFSTLTVSNMSPEDSSIYLCSVEDQQGETQYFGPGTRLLVL.

V usage is TRBV7-3 and J usage is TRBJ1-6; weak D call: TRBD1 (5 bases). Germline values: CDR1 SGHTA, CDR2 FQGTGA. V lost 5 bases, J lost 8 bases, and 10 bases lay in between. The CDR3 has 13 amino acids. This chain's CDR3 is CASSRDSDSPLHF. CDR3 nucleotides: TGTGCCAGCAGCCGAGACAGCGATTCACCCCTCCACTTT.

The chain recombines TRBV2 with TRBJ2-1, with 10 bases identical to TRBD2. The V segment lost 8 bases and the J segment 4 bases; nucleotides outside the gene matches: 8. Germline V gene data show CDR1 as SNHLY and CDR2 as FYNNEI. There are 15 residues in the CDR3. The CDR3 reads CASGRSSGGYNEQFF. CDR3 nucleotide sequence: TGTGCCAGCGGAAGGTCTAGCGGGGGATACAATGAGCAGTTCTTC.

This clone was seen only a few times. The genes are TRBV27 and TRBJ2-7; D gene uncertain. Germline V gene sequence: CDR1 MNHEY, CDR2 SMNVEV (reference sequence). The V end lost 0 bases, the J end lost 1 base, and 10 bases lay between the germline ends. This CDR3 is built from 15 residues. The CDR3: CASSLSRQLSYEQYF. Here the CDR3 DNA reads TGTGCCAGCAGTTTATCGCGGCAGCTATCCTACGAGCAGTACTTC.

The gene calls are TRBV6-5 and TRBJ1-5; D might be TRBD1 (5 bases). CDR3 length: 13 residues. CDR1 is MNHEY and CDR2 is SVGAGI in the germline V gene. The V end lost 2 bases, the J end lost 7 bases, and 9 bases lay between the germline ends. DNA of the CDR3: TGTGCCAGCAGTTACGATGGGGGGCAGCCCCAGCATTTT. Protein sequence: CASSYDGGQPQHF.

As DNA, the CDR3 is TGCGCCAGCAGCTTGCAACCTAGCCTCGACCCACAGCAGTACTTC. As protein: CASSLQPSLDPQQYF. The chain has TRBV5-1 and TRBJ2-7, with a possible D match to TRBD2 (5 bases). CDR3 length: 15 residues. V shed 1 base and J shed 8 bases, with 19 bases lying between them. CDR1 is SGHRS and CDR2 is YFSETQ in the germline V gene.

This sequence joins TRBV11-2 and TRBJ2-7; TRBD2 matches at 11 bases. CDR1 is SGHAT, CDR2 FQNNGV, per germline. Germline trimming cut 6 bases from V and 3 bases from J; bases unmatched to any gene: 7. The CDR3 covers 15 residues. The CDR3 loop reads CASSQPGLAVYEQYF. The DNA for the CDR3 is TGTGCCAGCAGTCAACCGGGACTAGCGGTCTACGAGCAGTACTTC.

This chain connects TRBV5-4 to TRBJ2-7; 10 bases match TRBD1. Germline CDR1 is SGHNT and CDR2 is YYREEE (reference sequence). This CDR3 is 15 amino acids long. V shed 6 bases, J shed 2 bases, and the junction held 8 bases outside the gene matches. This chain's CDR3 is CASNTPGQGAYEQYF. As DNA, the CDR3 is TGTGCCAGCAACACCCCCGGACAGGGGGCCTACGAGCAGTACTTC. The full variable domain, its missing parts supplied by reference TRBV5-4 and TRBJ2-7, is ETGVTQSPTHLIKTRGQQVTLRCSSQSGHNTVSWYQQALGQGPQFIFQYYREEENGRGNFPPRFSGLQFPNYSSELNVNALELDDSALYLCASNTPGQGAYEQYFGPGTRLTVT.